One sample yielded the 29 T cell receptor beta chains listed below, sequenced in a study of regulatory T cells in long-lasting Graves disease. Building of the TCR beta libraries involved iRepertoire HTBI primers and Arm-PCR of CDR3 regions. TCRdb called the multiplex PCR reads again in MiXCR, with one record for every CDR3 protein. Among hundreds of thousands of distinct CDR3 sequences listed, about 12% were seen once. Time point noted: newly diagnosed GD, antithyroid drugs for less than 3 months. PBMCs provided the RNA from which the TCR library was made. This sample also appeared in a second study, on T cells in Graves' hyperthyroidism and ophthalmopathy.

This specimen was peripheral blood mononuclear cells (PBMCs), taken at new diagnosis, from a patient treated with antithyroid drugs. All receptors come from a woman in her 30s with Graves disease.

This clonotype was counted at least ten times. The chain joins TRBV7-9 to TRBJ2-7; TRBD1 matches 8 bases. V shed 6 bases and J 3 bases; nucleotides not matched to a gene: 7. The CDR3 sequence is 14 residues long. Germline loops: CDR1 SEHNR, CDR2 FQNEAQ (reference sequence). The CDR3 coding sequence is TGTGCCAGCAGTTTCGGACAGGGATACTACGAGCAGTACTTC. Translation: CASSFGQGYYEQYF. Complete variable domain (other parts from reference TRBV7-9 and TRBJ2-7): DTGVSQNPRHKITKRGQNVTFRCDPISEHNRLYWYRQTLGQGPEFLTYFQNEAQLEKSRLLSDRFSAERPKGSFSTLEIQRTEQGDSAMYLCASSFGQGYYEQYFGPGTRLTVT.

Many counts were recorded for this clonotype. DNA for the CDR3: TGCAGTGCTAGAGTGCCGAGGTGGGGAGGGAAGGTGCCCTTGAGCTACACCTTC. This gives the protein CSARVPRWGGKVPLSYTF. V is TRBV20-1 and J is TRBJ1-2, with D hard to call. The CDR3 is 18 residues long. CDR1 is DFQATT and CDR2 is SNEGSKA in the germline V gene (reference sequence). The V end lost 1 base, the J end lost 9 bases, and 30 bases lay between the germline ends.

This clonotype was counted at least ten times. This chain connects TRBV19 to TRBJ1-5; D unclear. Trimming left V 1 base short and J 4 bases short, with 8 bases between. The CDR3 runs 14 residues. CDR1 LNHDA and CDR2 SQIVND come from the germline V gene (reference sequence). The CDR3 region has the DNA TGTGCCAGTAGTATAGTCCTTGGGAATCAGCCCCAGCATTTT. Translating gives CASSIVLGNQPQHF.

This clonotype came up many times. The genes are TRBV10-3 and TRBJ2-2, with TRBD2 matching over 13 bases. The V segment lost 8 bases and the J segment 7 bases; nucleotides outside the gene matches: 4. The germline CDR1 and CDR2 sequences are ENHRY and SYGVKD. This CDR3 has 14 residues. CDR3 region: CAIRTSGSSGELFF. The CDR3, as DNA: TGTGCCATCCGGACTAGCGGGAGTAGCGGGGAGCTGTTTTTT.

This clonotype has ten or more counts. The genes are TRBV6-9 and TRBJ1-2; D unclear. Trimming shortened V by 3 bases and J by 8 bases, and 10 bases separated the two germline ends. Germline assignment: CDR1 MNHGY and CDR2 SVAAGI. The CDR3 is made up of 12 amino acids. The CDR3 DNA is TGTGCCAGCAGTTACGGTTTGGGAGGCTACACCTTC. Translating gives CASSYGLGGYTF.

The sample holds many counts of this clonotype. J is TRBJ1-2 and V is TRBV3-1; 10 positions match TRBD1. CDR3 length: 15 amino acids. V lost 0 bases to trimming and J lost 8 bases; unmatched junction nucleotides: 6. From germline, CDR1 is LGHDT and CDR2 YNNKEL (reference sequence). CDR3 residues: CASSQDWDRGGGYTF. DNA of the CDR3: TGTGCCAGCAGCCAAGATTGGGACAGGGGCGGAGGCTACACCTTC.

The gene calls are TRBV11-2 and TRBJ1-4; D is unclear. V lost 5 bases and J 3 bases, leaving 16 bases between the germline ends. Germline CDR1 SGHAT, CDR2 FQNNGV. The CDR3 is made up of 16 amino acids. CDR3 protein: CASSPRSLWPNEKLFF. CDR3 bases: TGTGCCAGCAGCCCCCGCTCACTGTGGCCTAATGAAAAACTGTTTTTT.

This clonotype was picked up many times. The V gene is TRBV5-1, the J gene TRBJ2-5, with D possibly matching TRBD2 (6 bases). Trimming shortened V by 1 base and J by 5 bases, and 12 bases separated the two germline ends. Germline values: CDR1 SGHRS, CDR2 YFSETQ. CDR3 length: 14 amino acids. CDR3 in amino acids: CASSLRDFGETQYF. The CDR3 nucleotides read TGCGCCAGCAGCTTGCGGGACTTTGGGGAGACCCAGTACTTC.

This clonotype occurred many times. V is TRBV7-3 and J is TRBJ2-3; perhaps TRBD1 as D (6 bases). Per the germline V gene, CDR1 is SGHTA and CDR2 is FQGTGA. CDR3 size: 15 residues. V gave up 5 bases and J gave up 5 bases, with 17 bases separating them. CDR3 residues: CASSVQGSGGDTQYF. In DNA form, the CDR3 reads TGTGCCAGCAGCGTACAGGGATCTGGAGGAGATACGCAGTATTTT.

This clonotype was counted a single time. The chain has TRBV2 and TRBJ2-7; 9 nucleotides align to TRBD1. The CDR3 spans 16 residues. After removal of 5 bases from V and 2 bases from J, the junction contained 10 bases not matched to a gene. CDR1 and CDR2 from the germline V gene are SNHLY and FYNNEI. The CDR3 nucleotides are TGTGCCAGCAGTCACATTCCCGGGACAGGGACCTACGAGCAGTACTTC. It yields the protein CASSHIPGTGTYEQYF.

V and J are TRBV6-1 and TRBJ2-1, with 10 bases fitting TRBD2. CDR1 MNHNS and CDR2 SASEGT come from the germline V gene. Trimming cost V 8 bases and J 8 bases; bases outside gene matches: 27. CDR3 size: 20 residues. CDR3 region: CASRLKTAGRTALAGDEQFF. CDR3 in DNA: TGTGCCAGCCGCCTAAAAACTGCGGGACGAACGGCCCTAGCGGGAGATGAGCAGTTCTTC.

This clonotype was seen a handful of times. This clone may be a read error of a much larger clone one base away. The chain combines TRBV19 with TRBJ1-2; D is perhaps TRBD1 (5 bases). The CDR3 is made up of 15 amino acids. CDR1 and CDR2 from the germline V gene are LNHDA and SQIVND (reference sequence). The CDR3 spells CASSMGPDGFYAYTF. CDR3 nucleotides: TGTGCCAGTAGTATGGGACCCGATGGGTTCTATGCCTACACCTTC.

This clonotype was recorded many times. This rearrangement joins TRBV19 to TRBJ1-5; the D gene is possibly TRBD1 (5 bases). V gave up 4 bases and J gave up 2 bases, with 12 bases separating them. CDR1 is LNHDA, CDR2 SQIVND, per germline (reference sequence). The CDR3 extends over 15 amino acids. This CDR3 is CASSRGSFRNQPQHF. In nucleotides, the CDR3 is TGTGCCAGTAGTAGGGGCAGCTTCCGCAATCAGCCCCAGCATTTT. Full variable domain (rest looked up from reference TRBV19 and TRBJ1-5): DGGITQSPKYLFRKEGQNVTLSCEQNLNHDAMYWYRQDPGQGLRLIYYSQIVNDFQKGDIAEGYSVSREKKESFPLTVTSAQKNPTAFYLCASSRGSFRNQPQHFGDGTRLSIL.

This chain connects TRBV29-1 to TRBJ1-2, with no clear D. Germline V CDR1 and CDR2: SQVTM, ANQGSEA. Between the trimmed V and J ends, which lost 3 bases and 4 bases, there was a span of 15 bases. The CDR3 covers 14 residues. CDR3 residues: CSVDLLGGFYGYTF. The CDR3 DNA follows: TGCAGCGTTGACTTGTTGGGAGGCTTCTATGGCTACACCTTC.

Many counts were recorded for this clonotype. This chain joins TRBV20-1 and TRBJ1-6, with TRBD1 matching over 7 bases. Unmatched junction bases numbered 3, after V lost 2 bases and J lost 5 bases. Germline V gene lookup returns CDR1 DFQATT and CDR2 SNEGSKA (reference sequence). There are 14 residues in the CDR3. CDR3 sequence: CSARMDRNNSPLHF. The CDR3 region has the DNA TGCAGTGCTAGAATGGACAGGAATAATTCACCCCTCCACTTT.

This clonotype has a count of ten or more. This chain joins TRBV28 and TRBJ2-1, with TRBD2 matching 9 bases. The V gene's germline CDR1 is MDHEN and CDR2 SYDVKM. CDR3 length equals 17 residues. Germline trimming cut 5 bases from V and 0 bases from J; bases unmatched to any gene: 8. CDR3 sequence (DNA): TGTGCCAGCAGTATTCTAGCGGGACCTTACTCCTACAATGAGCAGTTCTTC. It yields the protein CASSILAGPYSYNEQFF.

This clonotype was recorded at least ten times. The chain carries TRBV6-1 and TRBJ1-1, with a possible D match to TRBD1 (5 bases). V was trimmed by 3 bases and J by 0 bases, leaving 8 bases between them. The CDR3 extends over 14 amino acids. Germline values: CDR1 MNHNS, CDR2 SASEGT. DNA for the CDR3: TGTGCCAGCAGTGAGACAGCCATGAACACTGAAGCTTTCTTT. Its translation: CASSETAMNTEAFF.

At least ten counts were recorded for this clonotype. The rearrangement links TRBV2 to TRBJ2-1, with TRBD1 identical over 10 bases. The CDR3 extends over 15 amino acids. CDR1 SNHLY and CDR2 FYNNEI come from the germline V gene. The V segment lost 3 bases and the J segment 1 base; nucleotides outside the gene matches: 0. CDR3: CASSEDRGSYNEQFF. CDR3 nucleotides: TGTGCCAGCAGTGAGGACAGGGGGTCCTACAATGAGCAGTTCTTC.

This clonotype has ten or more counts. The chain employs TRBV3-1 and TRBJ1-3; D remains unclear. The CDR3 is 14 residues long. V lost 3 bases and J lost 0, with 6 bases in between. CDR1 is LGHDT and CDR2 is YNNKEL in the germline V gene (reference sequence). The CDR3 here is CASSQTNSGNTIYF. The DNA for the CDR3 is TGTGCCAGCAGCCAGACGAACTCTGGAAACACCATATATTTT. The full variable domain, its missing parts supplied by reference TRBV3-1 and TRBJ1-3, is DTAVSQTPKYLVTQMGNDKSIKCEQNLGHDTMYWYKQDSKKFLKIMFSYNNKELIINETVPNRFSPKSPDKAHLNLHINSLELGDSAVYFCASSQTNSGNTIYFGEGSWLTVV.

This clonotype was counted only a few times. The CDR3 is CASSFGGSPEQYF. The DNA for the CDR3 is TGTGCCAGCAGCTTTGGAGGGAGCCCCGAGCAGTACTTC. The chain is built from TRBV7-2 and TRBJ2-7; tentative D call: TRBD2 (6 bases). The germline V gene has CDR1 SGHTA and CDR2 FQGNSA. V lost 3 bases to trimming and J lost 6 bases, with 12 bases between them. This CDR3 contains 13 residues. The entire variable domain, with the rest obtained from reference TRBV7-2 and TRBJ2-7, is as follows: GAGVSQSPSNKVTEKGKDVELRCDPISGHTALYWYRQSLGQGLEFLIYFQGNSAPDKSGLPSDRFSAERTGGSVSTLTIQRTQQEDSAVYLCASSFGGSPEQYFGPGTRLTVT.

At least ten counts were recorded for this clonotype. The CDR3 protein is CASSSLGARDTEAFF. CDR3 DNA: TGTGCCAGTAGCTCATTGGGGGCGAGGGACACTGAAGCTTTCTTT. The chain carries TRBV19 and TRBJ1-1; weak D call: TRBD1 (6 bases). Looked up from germline, CDR1 is LNHDA and CDR2 is SQIVND (reference sequence). The CDR3 covers 15 residues. V was trimmed by 6 bases and J by 3 bases, leaving 17 bases between them.

The table lists this clonotype with many counts. The chain is built from TRBV11-3 and TRBJ2-1; D gene unclear. CDR3 size: 14 residues. Germline assignment: CDR1 SGHNT and CDR2 YENEEA. Trimming took off 1 base at V and 2 bases at J, with 6 bases between the two ends. The CDR3 nucleotides read TGTGCCAGCAGCTTAGTACCAGCCTACAATGAGCAGTTCTTC. This encodes CASSLVPAYNEQFF.

This clonotype appeared many times. J is TRBJ2-5 and V is TRBV11-1, with 10 bases lining up with TRBD1. CDR1 is SGHAT and CDR2 is FQDESV in the germline V gene (reference sequence). There are 14 residues in the CDR3. The V and J ends lost 5 bases and 4 bases, in that order; junction bases with no gene match: 4. CDR3 nucleotides: TGTGCCAGCAGCCAGAGGGACAGGGGAGAGACCCAGTACTTC. Its translation: CASSQRDRGETQYF.

This clonotype was seen just once. One base away lies a much larger clone, so this may be a sequencing read error. The chain uses TRBV24-1 and TRBJ2-5; TRBD2 agrees at 7 bases. The ends lost 4 bases at V and 11 bases at J; junction bases unmatched: 24. This CDR3 contains 18 residues. Germline V gives CDR1 KGHDR, CDR2 SFDVKD. The CDR3 nucleotides are TGTGCCACCAGTGACCCCTCTTTAAGCGGGACCCACGTGGGTGAGCAGTACTTC. Encoded protein: CATSDPSLSGTHVGEQYF.

There are a few counts of this clonotype. V is TRBV29-1 and J is TRBJ2-1; 7 nucleotides align to TRBD1. The CDR3 is 13 amino acids. V was clipped by 7 bases and J by 2 bases; unmatched bases: 5. Germline V lookup: CDR1 SQVTM, CDR2 ANQGSEA. This chain's CDR3 is CSATGVPYNEQFF. CDR3 sequence (DNA): TGCAGCGCAACAGGGGTACCCTACAATGAGCAGTTCTTC.

Only a few counts were recorded for this clonotype. One end of the junction fails to match germline, which may point to a read error. This rearrangement joins TRBV6-2 or TRBV6-3 to TRBJ1-2, with 7 bases matching TRBD1. The CDR3 spans 15 residues. From germline, CDR1 is MNHEY and CDR2 SVGEGT. This CDR3 is CASSPDRALNYGYTF. CDR3 DNA: TGTGCCAGCAGCCCTGACAGGGCTCTTAACTACGGCTACACCTTC.

In its sample, this clonotype was seen many times. This rearrangement joins TRBV2 to TRBJ1-5; D is perhaps TRBD1 (5 bases). V was cut by 5 bases and J by 5 bases, with 13 bases left in between. The germline CDR1 and CDR2 sequences are SNHLY and FYNNEI. This CDR3 spans 14 amino acids. CDR3 coding DNA: TGTGCCAGCAGTCCCGACAGCGGGGATCAGCCCCAGCATTTT. It specifies CASSPDSGDQPQHF.

This clonotype was counted between two and nine times. One base away lies a much larger clone, so this may be a sequencing read error. The V gene is TRBV30, the J gene TRBJ1-3; no firm D call. The length of the CDR3 is 15 residues. Germline V lookup: CDR1 GTSNPN, CDR2 SVGIG (reference sequence). DNA of the CDR3: TGTGCCTGGAGTAATGGTGACTTCTCTGGAAACACCACATATTTT. It specifies CAWSNGDFSGNTTYF.

The CDR3 spells CASSFDANTEAFF. The CDR3 DNA is TGTGCCAGCAGCTTTGATGCGAACACTGAAGCTTTCTTT. This chain connects TRBV7-9 to TRBJ1-1, with no clear D. Trimming removed 3 bases at V and 1 base at J, with 6 bases between. The CDR3 covers 13 residues. Germline V gene sequence: CDR1 SEHNR, CDR2 FQNEAQ (reference sequence).